Shown below are 29 T cell receptor beta chains from a single sample sequenced in a study of cytomegalovirus exposure and HLA in healthy donors. PCR was performed using 60 Vbeta and 13 Jbeta primers. Profiled with immunoSEQ multiplex PCR; TCRdb holds only in-frame clones, not every one. This table holds approximately 95,000 clones, 70% to 80% found once. What was sequenced was PBMCs. The receptor set was obtained from a man in his late teens or twenties in good health and CMV-seropositive.

The chain combines TRBV5-1 with TRBJ1-6; possible D gene TRBD1, 6 bases. Deletions cut 0 bases from V and 3 bases from J, with 7 bases between. Per germline, CDR1 SGHRS and CDR2 YFSETQ. The CDR3 contains 15 residues. The CDR3 loop reads CASSLDRDYNSPLHF. Here the CDR3 DNA reads TGCGCCAGCAGCTTGGACAGGGACTATAATTCACCCCTCCACTTT.

The gene calls are TRBV4-1 and TRBJ2-5; 11 bases line up with TRBD2. V shed 0 bases, J shed 2 bases, and the junction held 11 bases outside the gene matches. The length of the CDR3 is 19 residues. In germline, CDR1 is MGHRA, CDR2 YSYEKL. The CDR3 nucleotides are TGCGCCAGCAGCCAAGATCGAGGACTAGCGGGCGGGGAACAAGAGACCCAGTACTTC. Its translation: CASSQDRGLAGGEQETQYF.

This clone was counted between two and nine times. The gene calls are TRBV5-4 and TRBJ1-2; TRBD1 agrees at 7 bases. This CDR3 comprises 13 residues. Trimming cost V 4 bases and J 2 bases; bases outside gene matches: 2. Germline V lookup: CDR1 SGHNT, CDR2 YYREEE (reference sequence). This chain's CDR3 is CASSAGQNYGYTF. In DNA form, the CDR3 reads TGTGCCAGCAGCGCGGGACAGAACTATGGCTACACCTTC.

The chain uses TRBV2 and TRBJ1-1; unclear D gene. Germline assignment: CDR1 SNHLY and CDR2 FYNNEI. This CDR3 contains 13 residues. V gave up 8 bases and J gave up 2 bases, with 12 bases separating them. CDR3: CASGSTANTEAFF. In nucleotides, the CDR3 is TGTGCCAGCGGGTCGACTGCTAACACTGAAGCTTTCTTT.

This chain uses TRBV14 with TRBJ2-6; tentatively, D is TRBD1 (5 bases). The germline gives CDR1 SGHDN, CDR2 FVKESK. CDR3 length: 16 amino acids. The V end lost 5 bases, the J end lost 4 bases, and 15 bases lay between the germline ends. The CDR3: CASSFNAGWGANVLTF. Written as DNA, the CDR3 is TGTGCCAGCAGCTTTAATGCAGGGTGGGGGGCCAACGTCCTGACTTTC.

The chain combines TRBV7-2 with TRBJ1-5; D gene ambiguous. CDR1 and CDR2 (germline): SGHTA, FQGNSA. CDR3 length: 14 residues. Trimming pared 2 bases from V and 0 bases from J, leaving 5 bases between. CDR3 loop: CASSLTYSNQPQHF. Written as DNA, the CDR3 is TGTGCCAGCAGCTTAACTTATAGCAATCAGCCCCAGCATTTT.

The V gene is TRBV2, the J gene TRBJ1-2; the D gene is possibly TRBD1 (6 bases). The CDR3 runs 15 residues. V was pared by 2 bases and J by 5 bases, with 15 bases between. CDR1 is SNHLY and CDR2 is FYNNEI in the germline V gene. The CDR3 reads CASSERGGIYYGYTF. The CDR3 DNA is TGTGCCAGCAGTGAAAGGGGGGGGATCTATTATGGCTACACCTTC.

This clone was picked up a small number of times. The genes are TRBV5-4 and TRBJ1-3; 9 bases match TRBD1. Trimming cost V 4 bases and J 5 bases; bases outside gene matches: 4. CDR3 size: 14 residues. CDR1 SGHNT and CDR2 YYREEE come from the germline V gene (reference sequence). In DNA form, the CDR3 reads TGTGCCAGCAGCGAGGGACAGGGAAGAAACACCATATATTTT. Amino acid sequence: CASSEGQGRNTIYF. The full variable domain, rest sourced from reference TRBV5-4 and TRBJ1-3, is ETGVTQSPTHLIKTRGQQVTLRCSSQSGHNTVSWYQQALGQGPQFIFQYYREEENGRGNFPPRFSGLQFPNYSSELNVNALELDDSALYLCASSEGQGRNTIYFGEGSWLTVV.

The chain recombines TRBV30 with TRBJ1-5; 8 positions match TRBD1. The CDR3 is made up of 13 amino acids. CDR1 is GTSNPN and CDR2 is SVGIG in the germline V gene (reference sequence). V was pared by 6 bases and J by 3 bases, with 4 bases of the junction left unmatched. The CDR3 DNA sequence: TGTGCCTGTGGGACAGGTAACAATCAGCCCCAGCATTTT. It translates to CACGTGNNQPQHF.

The CDR3 loop is CASSLLGGANEKLFF. CDR3 nucleotides: TGTGCCAGCAGCTTACTAGGGGGGGCTAATGAAAAACTGTTTTTT. The J gene is TRBJ1-4, the V gene TRBV7-9; D is possibly TRBD1 (6 bases). Trimming shortened V by 2 bases and J by 3 bases, and 10 bases separated the two germline ends. CDR1 and CDR2 from the germline V gene are SEHNR and FQNEAQ (reference sequence). The CDR3 sequence is 15 residues long.

CDR3: CASSLSGGGEKLFF. CDR3 nucleotides: TGCGCCAGCAGCTTGTCGGGGGGGGGAGAAAAACTGTTTTTT. This chain joins TRBV5-1 and TRBJ1-4, with a tentative D call TRBD1 (5 bases). In germline, CDR1 is SGHRS, CDR2 YFSETQ. The germline V and J ends were trimmed by 1 base and 8 bases, with 12 bases remaining between them. This CDR3 comprises 14 residues.

The chain combines TRBV28 with TRBJ1-4; 8 bases line up with TRBD1. V lost 4 bases and J lost 5; bases outside the gene matches: 12. This CDR3 is 17 amino acids long. Germline V gene data show CDR1 as MDHEN and CDR2 as SYDVKM. CDR3: CASSSSGQGLRNEKLFF. As DNA, the CDR3 is TGTGCCAGCAGTTCCTCCGGACAGGGACTACGAAATGAAAAACTGTTTTTT.

This rearrangement joins TRBV2 to TRBJ1-1, with 9 positions matching TRBD1. Germline CDR1 SNHLY, CDR2 FYNNEI. Trimming at V came to 6 bases and at J to 11 bases, leaving 13 bases not matched to a gene. The CDR3 consists of 14 residues. CDR3 nucleotide sequence: TGTGCCAGCAGATCCGGGACAGGGTTCGGTGTGGCTTTCTTT. This codes for CASRSGTGFGVAFF.

The chain uses TRBV13 and TRBJ2-5; 14 nucleotides align to TRBD2. The DNA end is a closer match to TRBJ2-7, so the J assignment may be wrong. Germline V CDR1 and CDR2: PRHDT, FYEKMQ (reference sequence). CDR3 length: 16 amino acids. CDR3 amino acids: CASSAGTSGGSYEQYF. CDR3 DNA sequence: TGTGCCAGCAGCGCGGGGACTAGCGGGGGCTCCTACGAGCAGTACTTC.

This clone has more than one count but fewer than ten. The chain uses TRBV28 and TRBJ2-3, with 7 bases aligning to TRBD2. Unmatched junction bases numbered 8, after V lost 2 bases and J lost 0 bases. The CDR3 length is 17 residues. CDR1 MDHEN and CDR2 SYDVKM come from the germline V gene. The chain's CDR3 is CASSLIAGTSSTDTQYF. CDR3 nucleotide sequence: TGTGCCAGCAGTTTAATAGCGGGTACCTCTAGCACAGATACGCAGTATTTT.

This clone was observed a handful of times. The DNA of the CDR3 is TGTGCCAGTAGTACTGGACAGTTTGCCGGGGAGCTGTTTTTT. Amino acids: CASSTGQFAGELFF. The chain combines TRBV19 with TRBJ2-2, with a tentative D call TRBD1 (6 bases). This CDR3 is 14 amino acids long. V was clipped by 4 bases and J by 6 bases, with 12 bases between them. CDR1 is LNHDA, CDR2 SQIVND, per germline (reference sequence).

This sequence joins TRBV5-1 and TRBJ2-5; D may be TRBD2 (7 bases). The closer fit of TRBJ2-7 to the DNA end suggests the J call may be wrong. Germline CDR1 reads SGHRS; CDR2 reads YFSETQ. The CDR3 extends over 15 amino acids. DNA of the CDR3: TGCGCCAGCAGCGTCGGCGGGGGCATCGGCTACGAGCAGTACTTC. Amino acids: CASSVGGGIGYEQYF.

J is TRBJ2-5 and V is TRBV29-1; D might be TRBD1 (6 bases). Germline CDR1 reads SQVTM; CDR2 reads ANQGSEA. The CDR3 totals 12 residues. V dropped 6 bases and J dropped 3 bases, with 11 bases sitting between them. DNA of the CDR3: TGCAGCGTCGCCAGGACAGAAGAGACCCAGTACTTC. Its protein product is CSVARTEETQYF.

V is TRBV29-1 and J is TRBJ2-5, with 14 bases lining up with TRBD2. Germline CDR1 reads SQVTM; CDR2 reads ANQGSEA. After removal of 7 bases from V and 11 bases from J, the junction contained 9 bases not matched to a gene. The CDR3 totals 13 residues. The CDR3 protein is CSAATSGGGEQYF. The CDR3, as DNA: TGCAGCGCCGCGACTAGCGGGGGGGGTGAGCAGTACTTC.

The chain is built from TRBV5-6 and TRBJ1-1, with D possibly matching TRBD1 (6 bases). The length of the CDR3 is 14 residues. CDR1 is SGHDT, CDR2 YYEEEE, per germline. V lost 4 bases to trimming and J lost 3 bases, with 13 bases between them. CDR3 in DNA: TGTGCCAGCAGCACCGGGACACTAGACACTGAAGCTTTCTTT. This translates into CASSTGTLDTEAFF.

The gene calls are TRBV6-1 and TRBJ1-6; D possibly corresponds to TRBD1 (6 bases). The ends were cut back, 3 bases at V and 4 bases at J, with 16 bases in the middle. This CDR3 is built from 17 residues. CDR1 and CDR2 from the germline V gene are MNHNS and SASEGT. In DNA form, the CDR3 reads TGTGCCAGCAGTGACAGGGGTACCGACTTGTATAATTCACCCCTCCACTTT. Translated, it gives CASSDRGTDLYNSPLHF.

The CDR3 is CASSHRDSPYEQYF. CDR3 coding DNA: TGTGCCAGCAGCCACCGGGACAGTCCCTACGAGCAGTACTTC. V gene TRBV5-8 combines with J gene TRBJ2-7; 7 bases agree with TRBD1. V lost 4 bases to trimming and J lost 2 bases; unmatched junction nucleotides: 6. CDR3 size: 14 residues. Germline assignment: CDR1 SGHTS and CDR2 YDEGEE.

The chain combines TRBV9 with TRBJ1-2; 7 bases line up with TRBD1. CDR3 size: 14 residues. Germline V gene data show CDR1 as SGDLS and CDR2 as YYNGEE. V was clipped by 2 bases and J by 3 bases; unmatched bases: 4. CDR3 residues: CASSVGTEHYGYTF. In nucleotides, the CDR3 is TGTGCCAGCAGCGTCGGGACAGAGCACTATGGCTACACCTTC.

The CDR3 sequence: CASSLGQGVSNTEAFF. In nucleotides, the CDR3 is TGTGCCAGCAGCTTAGGCCAGGGGGTATCGAACACTGAAGCTTTCTTT. This sequence joins TRBV7-9 and TRBJ1-1; TRBD1 agrees at 7 bases. Germline V CDR1 and CDR2: SEHNR, FQNEAQ (reference sequence). The V gene end was trimmed by 1 base and the J gene end by 1 base; junction bases not matched to a gene: 6. There are 16 residues in the CDR3.

This chain links TRBV6-1 with TRBJ1-5; a possible D gene is TRBD1 (5 bases). Germline V lookup: CDR1 MNHNS, CDR2 SASEGT. V was clipped by 2 bases and J by 6 bases, with 11 bases between them. The CDR3 is 14 amino acids. The CDR3 is CASSELWGGQPQHF. In nucleotides, the CDR3 is TGTGCCAGCAGTGAATTGTGGGGGGGTCAGCCCCAGCATTTT.

The chain uses TRBV5-1 and TRBJ2-5; 7 bases map to TRBD1. Trimming at V came to 0 bases and at J to 3 bases, leaving 5 bases not matched to a gene. The CDR3 runs 15 residues. The germline CDR1 and CDR2 sequences are SGHRS and YFSETQ. In DNA, the CDR3 is TGCGCCAGCAGCTTGGCCGGGACAGCGAAAGAGACCCAGTACTTC. Translation gives CASSLAGTAKETQYF.

This clone is classed as medium-sized. V usage is TRBV19 and J usage is TRBJ2-7; TRBD1 matches at 8 bases. The CDR3 sequence is 13 residues long. Germline V gene sequence: CDR1 LNHDA, CDR2 SQIVND (reference sequence). Trimming removed 6 bases from V and 4 bases from J; junction bases left unmatched: 5. The CDR3 loop is CASSYRTGYEQYF. The CDR3 DNA follows: TGTGCCAGTAGCTATCGGACAGGGTACGAGCAGTACTTC.

This clone was seen only once. The chain recombines TRBV5-1 with TRBJ2-1, with 12 bases fitting TRBD2. This CDR3 region has 15 residues. The junction had 9 bases not matched to a gene; V was cut back by 7 bases and J by 7 bases. Germline assignment: CDR1 SGHRS and CDR2 YFSETQ. This CDR3 reads CASYLLAGGLNEQFF. CDR3 sequence (DNA): TGCGCCAGCTACCTTCTAGCGGGGGGGCTTAATGAGCAGTTCTTC.

This chain joins TRBV19 and TRBJ2-3; 8 bases are shared with TRBD2. The CDR3 sequence is 13 residues long. The germline CDR1 and CDR2 sequences are LNHDA and SQIVND (reference sequence). J was trimmed by 1 base and V by 7 bases; bases with no gene match: 1. CDR3 sequence reads: CASILAGTDTQYF. CDR3 coding DNA: TGTGCCAGTATACTAGCGGGCACAGATACGCAGTATTTT.